A single sample gave rise to the 32 T cell receptor beta chains below, sequenced in a study of blood T cells in healthy people across ages. Sample-barcoded 5' priming and a J-beta primer mix drove a second PCR of roughly 7 to 11 cycles. TCRdb independently ran MiXCR on the 5' RACE reads; one entry per CDR3 protein. The table shows fewer than 700,000 distinct CDR3 sequences, with roughly 48% occurring only once. Specimen: blood. These TCRs come from a man older than 75 in good health.

The V and J genes are TRBV7-9 and TRBJ1-1; D ambiguous. CDR3 length: 15 residues. Germline CDR1 SEHNR, CDR2 FQNEAQ (reference sequence). The ends were cut back, 4 bases at V and 3 bases at J, with 15 bases in the middle. The CDR3 sequence: CASSSRMGRDTEAFF. The CDR3 nucleotides are TGTGCCAGCAGCTCTAGGATGGGTAGGGACACTGAAGCTTTCTTT.

This clonotype was seen only once. Mismatch with germline at one junction end may stem from a read error. CDR3 nucleotides: TGCAGTGTTAGAAGAGACGCAAGGAATGAGCAGTTCTTC. Protein sequence: CSVRRDARNEQFF. This chain uses TRBV20-1 with TRBJ2-1; D not certain. The CDR3 runs to 13 residues. The V gene's germline CDR1 is DFQATT and CDR2 SNEGSKA (reference sequence).

This clonotype was seen only a few times. The chain has TRBV28 and TRBJ2-7; 8 bases align to TRBD2. Per the germline V gene, CDR1 is MDHEN and CDR2 is SYDVKM. J lost 0 bases, V lost 5 bases, and 6 bases had no gene match. This CDR3 spans 15 amino acids. The CDR3, as DNA: TGTGCCAGCAGTACGCCGGGAGGGCCCTCCTACGAGCAGTACTTC. Amino acid sequence: CASSTPGGPSYEQYF.

The chain has TRBV30 and TRBJ2-5; TRBD1 or TRBD2 may be the D gene (5 bases each). The CDR3 extends over 12 amino acids. The V end lost 3 bases, the J end lost 5 bases, and 10 bases lay between the germline ends. Looked up from germline, CDR1 is GTSNPN and CDR2 is SVGIG (reference sequence). The DNA for the CDR3 is TGTGCCTGGAGGAGGGGTGTGGAGACCCAGTACTTC. Translating it yields CAWRRGVETQYF.

This CDR3 reads CASSSDVGGENKQFF. The DNA for the CDR3 is TGCGCCAGCAGCTCGGACGTCGGGGGGGAAAATAAGCAGTTCTTC. The chain links TRBV5-1 to TRBJ2-1; 8 bases are shared with TRBD2. There are 15 residues in the CDR3. The trim removed 3 bases at V and 11 bases at J, leaving 13 bases unmatched. The germline CDR1 and CDR2 sequences are SGHRS and YFSETQ. The entire variable domain, with the rest obtained from reference TRBV5-1 and TRBJ2-1, is as follows: KAGVTQTPRYLIKTRGQQVTLSCSPISGHRSVSWYQQTPGQGLQFLFEYFSETQRNKGNFPGRFSGRQFSNSRSEMNVSTLELGDSALYLCASSSDVGGENKQFFGPGTRLTVL.

The CDR3 DNA sequence: TGCAGTGCTAGAGGGGCAGCCTGCAATGAGCAGTTCTTC. Amino acid sequence: CSARGAACNEQFF. The V call is TRBV20-1, the J call TRBJ2-1, with D uncertain. V dropped 1 base and J dropped 6 bases, with 10 bases sitting between them. The CDR3 runs 13 residues. Germline CDR1 reads DFQATT; CDR2 reads SNEGSKA (reference sequence).

This clonotype was detected only a few times. The rearrangement joins TRBV5-1 to TRBJ2-5; D ambiguous. The germline V gene encodes CDR1 SGHRS and CDR2 YFSETQ. The CDR3 totals 16 residues. The V end lost 0 bases, the J end lost 0 bases, and 12 bases lay between the germline ends. The chain's CDR3 is CASSLGGPQNQETQYF. Here the CDR3 DNA reads TGCGCCAGCAGCTTGGGTGGACCCCAGAACCAAGAGACCCAGTACTTC.

This clonotype showed up just a few times. This chain links TRBV7-2 with TRBJ2-1; 7 nucleotides align to TRBD1. The CDR3 loop spans 17 amino acids. The V segment lost 5 bases and the J segment 1 base; nucleotides outside the gene matches: 11. Germline CDR1 is SGHTA and CDR2 is FQGNSA. The CDR3: CASSLRRQGRSYNEQFF. The CDR3 DNA reads as TGTGCCAGCAGCCTTAGACGACAGGGTCGGTCCTACAATGAGCAGTTCTTC. The whole variable domain, remainder taken from reference TRBV7-2 and TRBJ2-1, is GAGVSQSPSNKVTEKGKDVELRCDPISGHTALYWYRQSLGQGLEFLIYFQGNSAPDKSGLPSDRFSAERTGGSVSTLTIQRTQQEDSAVYLCASSLRRQGRSYNEQFFGPGTRLTVL.

To note about this clonotype: A much larger clonotype is one base distant, so this may be a read error. This chain links TRBV29-1 with TRBJ2-7; the match to TRBD2 covers 14 bases. This CDR3 spans 14 amino acids. Germline loops: CDR1 SQVTM, CDR2 ANQGSEA. Here the CDR3 DNA reads TGCAACGGTGGGACTAGCGGGAGTAGTGCCGAGCAGTACTTC. Protein sequence: CNGGTSGSSAEQYF.

This rearrangement joins TRBV6-2 or TRBV6-3 to TRBJ1-6; D might be TRBD1 (5 bases). This CDR3 comprises 15 residues. Germline lookup yields CDR1 MNHEY and CDR2 SVGEGT. The V and J ends lost 5 bases and 10 bases respectively, with 18 bases between them. The CDR3 DNA follows: TGTGCCAGCAGTGGCGGGGGAACCTTTGAATCACCCCTCCACTTT. Residues: CASSGGGTFESPLHF.

This clonotype was found many times. V usage is TRBV6-6 and J usage is TRBJ2-3; TRBD2 agrees at 9 bases. This CDR3 spans 17 amino acids. The V segment lost 2 bases and the J segment 6 bases; nucleotides outside the gene matches: 12. Germline assignment: CDR1 MNHNY and CDR2 SVGAGI (reference sequence). The CDR3 loop is CASSYVHSGGRGDTQYF. The CDR3 region has the DNA TGTGCCAGCAGTTACGTCCATAGCGGGGGCAGAGGGGATACGCAGTATTTT.

The V call is TRBV20-1, the J call TRBJ1-5, with 10 bases that match TRBD1. Germline loops: CDR1 DFQATT, CDR2 SNEGSKA (reference sequence). Losses at the gene ends were 1 base for V and 4 bases for J; bases not matched to a gene: 1. This CDR3 has 14 amino acids. The CDR3, as DNA: TGCAGTGCTAGAGCGGACAGGGGGAATCAGCCCCAGCATTTT. Protein: CSARADRGNQPQHF.

The J gene is TRBJ2-3, the V gene TRBV5-4; D is perhaps TRBD2 (6 bases). The CDR3 totals 16 residues. Looked up from germline, CDR1 is SGHNT and CDR2 is YYREEE (reference sequence). V dropped 2 bases and J dropped 0 bases, with 13 bases sitting between them. In DNA, the CDR3 is TGTGCCAGCAGCTTTGGGGAGGTCCGAAGCACAGATACGCAGTATTTT. Encoded protein: CASSFGEVRSTDTQYF.

This clonotype was picked up one time. The genes are TRBV6-2 or TRBV6-3 and TRBJ2-5, with D perhaps TRBD1 (5 bases). V lost 7 bases and J 4 bases, leaving 13 bases between the germline ends. CDR1 and CDR2 (germline): MNHEY, SVGEGT. The CDR3 consists of 13 residues. The CDR3 reads CASTWAGLETQYF. The CDR3 nucleotides read TGTGCCAGCACCTGGGCAGGGTTAGAGACCCAGTACTTC.

This clonotype showed up just once. This chain connects TRBV20-1 to TRBJ1-2; D unclear. Germline CDR1 reads DFQATT; CDR2 reads SNEGSKA (reference sequence). The V gene lost 2 bases and the J gene lost 2 bases, with 9 bases spanning the gap. This CDR3 is 13 amino acids long. The chain's CDR3 is CSARSELNYGYTF. CDR3 sequence (DNA): TGCAGTGCTAGATCAGAATTAAACTATGGCTACACCTTC.

Comment on this clonotype: A read error is likely, as this CDR3 ends without the conserved phenylalanine or tryptophan. The rearrangement uses TRBV25-1 and TRBJ2-1; no clear D. Germline loops: CDR1 MGHDK, CDR2 SYGVNS. Trimming took off 10 bases at V and 4 bases at J, with 14 bases between the two ends. This CDR3 region has 13 residues. The CDR3 loop is CATRQDSYNEQFI. CDR3 in DNA: TGTGCCACCCGCCAAGACTCTTACAATGAGCAGTTCATC.

V is TRBV6-5 and J is TRBJ2-1; unclear D gene. There are 12 residues in the CDR3. The germline V gene has CDR1 MNHEY and CDR2 SVGAGI. Trimming stripped 6 bases from V and 9 bases from J, with 12 bases between. The CDR3 nucleotides read TGTGCCAGCAGCCCCCCGGGTGGTGAGCAGTTCTTC. Protein product: CASSPPGGEQFF.

V usage is TRBV5-1 and J usage is TRBJ1-1; D not certain. Germline loops: CDR1 SGHRS, CDR2 YFSETQ. The CDR3 is 15 amino acids. With 2 bases removed from V and 0 bases from J, the gap between germline ends came to 11 bases. CDR3 DNA sequence: TGCGCCAGCAGCTTTGAAGGAGAGTTGAACACTGAAGCTTTCTTT. Amino acid sequence: CASSFEGELNTEAFF.

A few counts support this clonotype. The V gene is TRBV20-1, the J gene TRBJ2-7; D perhaps matches TRBD1 (5 bases). With 7 bases removed from V and 7 bases from J, the gap between germline ends came to 17 bases. The CDR3 is 12 amino acids. Germline V lookup: CDR1 DFQATT, CDR2 SNEGSKA (reference sequence). As DNA, the CDR3 is TGCAGTGGAAGGTATAGGGCAGGGGAGCAGTACTTC. It is translated as CSGRYRAGEQYF.

The chain links TRBV20-1 to TRBJ1-5; 7 positions match TRBD1. V was clipped by 6 bases and J by 9 bases; unmatched bases: 11. The CDR3 sequence is 13 residues long. Germline V lookup: CDR1 DFQATT, CDR2 SNEGSKA (reference sequence). CDR3 nucleotide sequence: TGCAGTGCCCCGGACAGGCACCTTGGGCCCCAGCATTTT. Amino acid sequence: CSAPDRHLGPQHF.

The table lists this clonotype with a few counts. The V gene is TRBV6-6, the J gene TRBJ2-5; TRBD2 aligns across 8 bases. Germline values: CDR1 MNHNY, CDR2 SVGAGI (reference sequence). The CDR3 is 13 amino acids. V lost 9 bases and J lost 11; bases outside the gene matches: 14. The CDR3, as DNA: TGTGCCAGTGGGGTAGCGGGAAACAATGAGCAGTACTTC. Translating it yields CASGVAGNNEQYF.

This clonotype came up a few times. The chain uses TRBV4-3 and TRBJ2-1; 10 positions agree with TRBD2. This CDR3 contains 18 residues. Germline V gene lookup returns CDR1 LGHNA and CDR2 YSLEER. The J segment lost 0 bases and the V segment lost 3 bases, leaving 8 bases of the junction unmatched. The CDR3 DNA is TGCGCCAGCAGCCAGGAAGCGGGGGGGATGAGCTCCTACAATGAGCAGTTCTTC. Its protein is CASSQEAGGMSSYNEQFF.

This rearrangement joins TRBV5-1 to TRBJ1-2; D is unclear. Germline CDR1 SGHRS, CDR2 YFSETQ. This CDR3 comprises 11 residues. Trimming shortened V by 5 bases and J by 2 bases, and 4 bases separated the two germline ends. CDR3 DNA sequence: TGCGCCAGCAGGGACAACTATGGCTACACCTTC. Residues: CASRDNYGYTF.

The V gene is TRBV7-2, the J gene TRBJ1-2, with TRBD1 as a possible D gene (5 bases). From germline, CDR1 is SGHTA and CDR2 FQGNSA. The CDR3 consists of 15 residues. With 1 base removed from V and 3 bases from J, the gap between germline ends came to 12 bases. CDR3 coding DNA: TGTGCCAGCAGCTTAGGGGGGGGGAGGCACTATGGCTACACCTTC. Its protein product is CASSLGGGRHYGYTF.

The rearrangement links TRBV9 to TRBJ1-2, with D tentatively TRBD1 (5 bases). Trimming stripped 4 bases from V and 5 bases from J, with 15 bases between. Germline values: CDR1 SGDLS, CDR2 YYNGEE. The CDR3 spans 14 residues. CDR3 amino acids: CASSIYGYRYGYTF. As DNA, the CDR3 is TGTGCCAGCAGCATATACGGGTACAGGTATGGCTACACCTTC.

V and J are TRBV6-1 and TRBJ1-5, with a weak D call TRBD1 (6 bases). The V end lost 1 base, the J end lost 7 bases, and 11 bases lay between the germline ends. Germline CDR1 and CDR2: MNHNS and SASEGT. The CDR3 runs to 14 residues. The CDR3 region has the DNA TGTGCCAGCAGTGAAGGTTCAGGGGCCCAGCCCCAGCATTTT. The encoded protein is CASSEGSGAQPQHF.

Only a few counts were recorded for this clonotype. This sequence joins TRBV9 and TRBJ2-3; 9 bases match TRBD1. Germline V gene data show CDR1 as SGDLS and CDR2 as YYNGEE. The CDR3 is 16 residues long. With V trimmed by 3 bases and J by 1 base, 6 bases remained unmatched. DNA of the CDR3: TGTGCCAGCAGCGGGAGTGGGGACAGGGGCACAGATACGCAGTATTTT. Translating gives CASSGSGDRGTDTQYF. The complete variable domain, with remaining parts taken from reference TRBV9 and TRBJ2-3, reads DSGVTQTPKHLITATGQRVTLRCSPRSGDLSVYWYQQSLDQGLQFLIQYYNGEERAKGNILERFSAQQFPDLHSELNLSSLELGDSALYFCASSGSGDRGTDTQYFGPGTRLTVL.

The chain carries TRBV29-1 and TRBJ2-5, with 8 bases fitting TRBD2. The J call may be in error: the DNA end matches TRBJ2-7 better. Germline CDR1 reads SQVTM; CDR2 reads ANQGSEA. This CDR3 has 14 amino acids. Written as DNA, the CDR3 is TGCAGCGTCCGGAGGGCGGGAGGTGGGTACGAGCAGTACTTC. Its translation is CSVRRAGGGYEQYF.

The chain is built from TRBV6-2 or TRBV6-3 and TRBJ2-7, with 10 bases identical to TRBD2. The trim removed 2 bases at V and 6 bases at J, leaving 7 bases unmatched. This CDR3 is built from 15 residues. In germline, CDR1 is MNHEY, CDR2 SVGEGT. The CDR3 loop is CASSYGLAGAGEQYF. The CDR3 bases are TGTGCCAGCAGTTACGGGCTAGCGGGAGCTGGCGAGCAGTACTTC.

This CDR3 is CASAPSFGEQFF. CDR3 in DNA: TGTGCCAGCGCCCCGTCTTTTGGTGAGCAGTTCTTC. The chain has TRBV7-3 and TRBJ2-1; the D is unclear. This CDR3 has 12 residues. Trimming took 8 bases from V and 9 from J, leaving 14 bases between them. CDR1 is SGHTA and CDR2 is FQGTGA in the germline V gene. The whole variable domain, remainder taken from reference TRBV7-3 and TRBJ2-1, is GAGVSQTPSNKVTEKGKYVELRCDPISGHTALYWYRQSLGQGPEFLIYFQGTGAADDSGLPNDRFFAVRPEGSVSTLKIQRTERGDSAVYLCASAPSFGEQFFGPGTRLTVL.

The J gene is TRBJ2-3, the V gene TRBV20-1; 14 nucleotides line up with TRBD2. The CDR3 totals 16 residues. Germline assignment: CDR1 DFQATT and CDR2 SNEGSKA (reference sequence). J gave up 3 bases and V 3 bases, and 5 bases lay outside the gene matches. CDR3 loop: CSARGTSGRTTDTQYF. In DNA, the CDR3 is TGCAGTGCTAGGGGGACTAGCGGGAGAACTACAGATACGCAGTATTTT.

The chain links TRBV20-1 to TRBJ2-1; weak D call: TRBD2 (6 bases). CDR1 and CDR2 (germline): DFQATT, SNEGSKA (reference sequence). CDR3 size: 14 residues. Trimming cost V 5 bases and J 13 bases, with 24 bases left between them. In DNA form, the CDR3 reads TGCAGTGCTGGGGACTCACTTGCAGAAGAGACCCAGTTCTTC. As protein: CSAGDSLAEETQFF.